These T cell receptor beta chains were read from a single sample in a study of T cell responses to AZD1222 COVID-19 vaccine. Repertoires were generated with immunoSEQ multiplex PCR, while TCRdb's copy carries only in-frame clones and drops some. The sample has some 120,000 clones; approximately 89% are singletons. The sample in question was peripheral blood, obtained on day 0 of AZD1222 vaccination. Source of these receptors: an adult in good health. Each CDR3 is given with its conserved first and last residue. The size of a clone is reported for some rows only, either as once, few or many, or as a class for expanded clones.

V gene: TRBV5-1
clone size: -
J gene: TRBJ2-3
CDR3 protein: CASRGSGTSTDTQYF

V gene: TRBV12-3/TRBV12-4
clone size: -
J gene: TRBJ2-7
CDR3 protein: CASSPDWPYEQYF

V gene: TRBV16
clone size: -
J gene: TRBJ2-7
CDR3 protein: CASSGGGVYEQYF

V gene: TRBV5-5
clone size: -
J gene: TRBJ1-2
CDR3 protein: CASSWDTGGYTF

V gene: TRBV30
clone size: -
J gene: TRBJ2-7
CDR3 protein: CAWEVGTYEQYF

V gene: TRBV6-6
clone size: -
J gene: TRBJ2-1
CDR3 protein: CASSYGRNNNEQFF

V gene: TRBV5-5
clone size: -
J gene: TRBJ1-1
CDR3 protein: CASSLQGAWETEAFF

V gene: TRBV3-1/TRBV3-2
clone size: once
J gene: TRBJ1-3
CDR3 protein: CASSQQPGNTIYF

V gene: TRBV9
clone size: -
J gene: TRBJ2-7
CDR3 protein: CASSVDGWNEQYF

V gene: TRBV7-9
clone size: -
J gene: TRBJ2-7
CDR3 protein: CASSLVFGGSEQYF

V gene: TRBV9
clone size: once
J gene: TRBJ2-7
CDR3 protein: CASSVGLAGGGAGSYEQYF

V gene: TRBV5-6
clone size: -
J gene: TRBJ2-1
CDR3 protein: CASSLDRDNEQFF

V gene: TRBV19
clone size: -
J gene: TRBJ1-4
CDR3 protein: CASSTDRGFEKLFF

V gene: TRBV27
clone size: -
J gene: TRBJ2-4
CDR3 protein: CASSLGGVGNIQYF